These 25 T cell receptor beta chains were sequenced from one sample in a study of blood T cell repertoires in COVID-19. Here immunoSEQ multiplex PCR was the method, and the copy in TCRdb shows in-frame clones only, minus some. Among approximately 220,000 clones listed, 85% to 90% were seen once. The sample was peripheral blood. These receptors were taken from a woman in her fifties or sixties with acute or convalescent COVID-19.

This rearrangement joins TRBV5-6 to TRBJ2-3; TRBD2 matches 9 bases. CDR1 and CDR2 from the germline V gene are SGHDT and YYEEEE. CDR3 size: 15 residues. V was clipped by 4 bases and J by 8 bases; unmatched bases: 11. CDR3 bases: TGTGCCAGCAGCCGTCCCGGGACTAGCCTTGGTACGCAGTATTTT. Translated, it gives CASSRPGTSLGTQYF.

This chain uses TRBV10-3 with TRBJ1-2, with 9 bases matching TRBD1. The CDR3 consists of 13 residues. V gave up 9 bases and J gave up 6 bases; unmatched junction bases: 8. Germline V gives CDR1 ENHRY, CDR2 SYGVKD. CDR3 protein: CAIYRTGDNGYTF. For the CDR3, the DNA is TGTGCCATATATCGGACAGGGGATAATGGCTACACCTTC.

This chain links TRBV7-3 with TRBJ1-1, with 11 bases lining up with TRBD1. This CDR3 contains 12 residues. Germline CDR1 SGHTA, CDR2 FQGTGA. V dropped 5 bases and J dropped 11; count of bases not matched to a gene: 4. CDR3 region: CASSGTGGHAFF. Written as DNA, the CDR3 is TGTGCCAGCAGCGGGACAGGGGGACACGCTTTCTTT.

The chain carries TRBV7-2 and TRBJ2-3; the match to TRBD2 covers 10 bases. Germline CDR1 is SGHTA and CDR2 is FQGNSA. V shed 5 bases and J 4 bases; nucleotides not matched to a gene: 6. This CDR3 comprises 15 residues. CDR3 in DNA: TGTGCCAGCAGCATCCAGCGGGGGGGCTCAGATACGCAGTATTTT. It translates to CASSIQRGGSDTQYF.

The chain carries TRBV4-3 and TRBJ1-1; 10 nucleotides match TRBD1. Germline V gene lookup returns CDR1 LGHNA and CDR2 YSLEER. The CDR3 is 16 amino acids. V gave up 0 bases and J gave up 5 bases; unmatched junction bases: 6. CDR3 in DNA: TGCGCCAGCAGCCAAGATCGGTCGGACAGGGGGACTGAAGCTTTCTTT. Its protein product is CASSQDRSDRGTEAFF.

This clone was detected once. The chain couples TRBV30 to TRBJ2-6; 7 bases are shared with TRBD1. Trimming at V came to 4 bases and at J to 5 bases, leaving 11 bases not matched to a gene. Germline V gene lookup returns CDR1 GTSNPN and CDR2 SVGIG (reference sequence). The CDR3 spans 16 residues. CDR3 region: CAWTGTETSRANVLTF. CDR3 nucleotides: TGTGCCTGGACCGGGACAGAGACATCGAGGGCCAACGTCCTGACTTTC. The full variable domain, with the rest looked up from reference TRBV30 and TRBJ2-6, is SQTIHQWPATLVQPVGSPLSLECTVEGTSNPNLYWYRQAAGRGLQLLFYSVGIGQISSEVPQNLSASRPQDRQFILSSKKLLLSDSGFYLCAWTGTETSRANVLTFGAGSRLTVL.

CDR3 coding DNA: TGTGCCAGCAGGGCGGGAGTCCAAGAGACCCAGTACTTC. It specifies CASRAGVQETQYF. The V call is TRBV25-1, the J call TRBJ2-5, with 7 bases that match TRBD2. V trimming: 6 bases; J trimming: 1 base; junction bases outside the gene matches: 2. The CDR3 has 13 residues. Per germline, CDR1 MGHDK and CDR2 SYGVNS.

The CDR3 loop is CASSPGNLNNEQFF. In DNA form, the CDR3 reads TGCGCCAGCAGCCCGGGGAACCTTAACAATGAGCAGTTCTTC. The V call is TRBV5-1, the J call TRBJ2-1; D is perhaps TRBD2 (5 bases). The CDR3 covers 14 residues. V was trimmed by 4 bases and J by 5 bases, leaving 13 bases between them. Per the germline V gene, CDR1 is SGHRS and CDR2 is YFSETQ.

The V gene is TRBV4-1, the J gene TRBJ2-7, with D perhaps matching TRBD1 (5 bases). The germline V gene encodes CDR1 MGHRA and CDR2 YSYEKL. V lost 2 bases and J 3 bases, leaving 17 bases between the germline ends. There are 16 residues in the CDR3. The CDR3 here is CASSQRSQGSYYEQYF. The CDR3, as DNA: TGCGCCAGCAGCCAAAGATCCCAGGGCTCCTACTACGAGCAGTACTTC.

A single count supports this clone. This chain uses TRBV2 with TRBJ2-2; a weak D match, TRBD1 (6 bases). The CDR3 length is 15 residues. Per germline, CDR1 SNHLY and CDR2 FYNNEI. The V gene lost 7 bases and the J gene lost 4 bases, with 16 bases spanning the gap. Here the CDR3 DNA reads TGTGCCAGCACTGGGAACAGGGATAGCACCGGGGAGCTGTTTTTT. Protein: CASTGNRDSTGELFF.

CDR3: CASSPMSYEQYF. CDR3 bases: TGTGCCAGCAGCCCCATGTCCTACGAGCAGTACTTC. This chain joins TRBV2 and TRBJ2-7; the D is unclear. Trimming cost V 6 bases and J 1 base, with 7 bases left between them. The CDR3 is made up of 12 amino acids. Looked up from germline, CDR1 is SNHLY and CDR2 is FYNNEI.

The rearrangement links TRBV11-3 to TRBJ1-1; the D is unclear. From germline, CDR1 is SGHNT and CDR2 YENEEA. This CDR3 has 12 residues. V gave up 4 bases and J gave up 2 bases, with 5 bases separating them. CDR3 sequence: CASSWRNTEAFF. CDR3 coding DNA: TGTGCCAGCAGCTGGAGAAACACTGAAGCTTTCTTT.

The CDR3 protein is CASSSGGQTYNEQFF. CDR3 coding DNA: TGTGCCAGCAGTTCGGGTGGACAAACCTACAATGAGCAGTTCTTC. The V call is TRBV6-2 or TRBV6-3, the J call TRBJ2-1; D may be TRBD1 (5 bases). Trimming removed 4 bases from V and 2 bases from J, with 12 bases in between. Germline values: CDR1 MNHEY, CDR2 SVGEGT. The CDR3 spans 15 residues.

This clone was recorded a few times. The V call is TRBV11-3, the J call TRBJ1-3, with a weak D call TRBD1 (6 bases). CDR1 and CDR2 from the germline V gene are SGHNT and YENEEA. The V end was cut by 4 bases, the J end by 4 bases, with 11 bases between. This CDR3 contains 14 residues. The CDR3 reads CASSSRTEGNTIYF. In DNA, the CDR3 is TGTGCCAGCAGCTCCCGGACAGAAGGAAACACCATATATTTT.

This chain links TRBV6-5 with TRBJ2-1; 10 bases fit TRBD1. Per the germline V gene, CDR1 is MNHEY and CDR2 is SVGAGI. The J segment lost 6 bases and the V segment lost 1 base, leaving 6 bases of the junction unmatched. CDR3 length: 16 amino acids. The CDR3 region is CASSYYKGTGANEQFF. The CDR3 coding sequence is TGTGCCAGCAGTTACTACAAAGGGACAGGGGCCAATGAGCAGTTCTTC.

The rearrangement joins TRBV5-1 to TRBJ2-2; TRBD2 matches 12 bases. The CDR3 consists of 17 residues. Germline V gene sequence: CDR1 SGHRS, CDR2 YFSETQ. J lost 9 bases, V lost 7 bases, and 16 bases had no gene match. The CDR3 DNA reads TGCGCCAGCGTAAGAGCTAGCGGGGGGGCGTATATGAGGGAGCTGTTTTTT. Its translation: CASVRASGGAYMRELFF.

The CDR3 sequence: CASSLQGAKTDTQYF. DNA of the CDR3: TGCGCCAGCAGCTTGCAGGGGGCGAAGACAGATACGCAGTATTTT. The chain joins TRBV5-1 to TRBJ2-3, with 8 bases that match TRBD1. The CDR3 extends over 15 amino acids. The V gene's germline CDR1 is SGHRS and CDR2 YFSETQ. V lost 1 base and J lost 3; bases outside the gene matches: 4. The complete variable domain, with remaining parts taken from reference TRBV5-1 and TRBJ2-3, reads KAGVTQTPRYLIKTRGQQVTLSCSPISGHRSVSWYQQTPGQGLQFLFEYFSETQRNKGNFPGRFSGRQFSNSRSEMNVSTLELGDSALYLCASSLQGAKTDTQYFGPGTRLTVL.

This chain joins TRBV11-2 and TRBJ2-3, with 10 bases that match TRBD2. The CDR3 sequence is 14 residues long. V was clipped by 4 bases and J by 4 bases; unmatched bases: 2. Germline V gene sequence: CDR1 SGHAT, CDR2 FQNNGV. The CDR3 is CASSWLAGADTQYF. CDR3 DNA sequence: TGTGCCAGCAGCTGGCTAGCGGGAGCAGATACGCAGTATTTT.

The rearrangement joins TRBV15 to TRBJ1-1, with D possibly being TRBD1 (5 bases). This CDR3 has 13 residues. V was cut by 8 bases and J by 1 base, with 11 bases left in between. Germline V gene sequence: CDR1 LNHNV, CDR2 YYDKDF (reference sequence). CDR3 coding DNA: TGTGCCACCTCGAGACAGACGAACACTGAAGCTTTCTTT. Amino acid sequence: CATSRQTNTEAFF.

This chain uses TRBV25-1 with TRBJ1-4; possible D gene TRBD1, 6 bases. CDR3 size: 14 residues. Germline V gives CDR1 MGHDK, CDR2 SYGVNS. Trimming left V 1 base short and J 6 bases short, with 9 bases between. CDR3 in DNA: TGTGCCAGCAGTGAATCGTGGACAGATGAAAAACTGTTTTTT. It translates to CASSESWTDEKLFF.

The chain is built from TRBV18 and TRBJ2-5; D possibly corresponds to TRBD1 (6 bases). CDR3 length: 16 amino acids. The V and J ends lost 3 bases and 2 bases respectively, with 16 bases between them. Per germline, CDR1 KGHSH and CDR2 LQKENI. The CDR3 DNA is TGTGCCAGCTCACCGAACCCGGGGACAACTCAAGAGACCCAGTACTTC. As protein: CASSPNPGTTQETQYF.

The chain has TRBV5-5 and TRBJ1-1, with 7 bases lining up with TRBD1. J lost 3 bases, V lost 2 bases, and 1 base had no gene match. The length of the CDR3 is 13 residues. Germline CDR1 reads SGHKS; CDR2 reads YYEKEE (reference sequence). This chain's CDR3 is CASSFQGDTEAFF. CDR3 sequence (DNA): TGTGCCAGCAGCTTCCAGGGGGACACTGAAGCTTTCTTT.

The chain joins TRBV27 to TRBJ2-5; D might be TRBD1 (6 bases). V lost 6 bases and J lost 5, with 13 bases in between. The V gene's germline CDR1 is MNHEY and CDR2 SMNVEV (reference sequence). This CDR3 spans 13 amino acids. The CDR3 region has the DNA TGTGCCAGCAGGAACAGGGCCGCGGAGACCCAGTACTTC. The encoded protein is CASRNRAAETQYF.

The chain has TRBV30 and TRBJ2-1; no firm D call. V shed 2 bases and J shed 0 bases, with 5 bases lying between them. The CDR3 extends over 13 amino acids. Looked up from germline, CDR1 is GTSNPN and CDR2 is SVGIG (reference sequence). As DNA, the CDR3 is TGTGCCTGGAGTCCTAGCTCCTACAATGAGCAGTTCTTC. Protein: CAWSPSSYNEQFF.

The gene calls are TRBV5-1 and TRBJ2-5; TRBD2 matches at 8 bases. The CDR3 sequence is 15 residues long. The J segment lost 5 bases and the V segment lost 5 bases, leaving 11 bases of the junction unmatched. From germline, CDR1 is SGHRS and CDR2 YFSETQ. This CDR3 is CASSRGGYIMETQYF. For the CDR3, the DNA is TGCGCCAGCAGTCGGGGGGGCTACATAATGGAGACCCAGTACTTC. The whole variable domain, remainder taken from reference TRBV5-1 and TRBJ2-5, is KAGVTQTPRYLIKTRGQQVTLSCSPISGHRSVSWYQQTPGQGLQFLFEYFSETQRNKGNFPGRFSGRQFSNSRSEMNVSTLELGDSALYLCASSRGGYIMETQYFGPGTRLLVL.